This paragraph covers one TCR beta chain sequence. Its antigen is undetermined. This sample was taken from a study of cytomegalovirus exposure and HLA in healthy donors. Findings of the study overall: HLA restriction was apparent for most CMV-associated TCR beta chains in a later analysis. The classifier reportedly diagnosed cytomegalovirus status with high sensitivity and specificity.

At the time of sampling, donors were nominally healthy, though unrecorded immune exposures were likely. Vbeta (60) and Jbeta (13) primers were used in the PCR. TCRdb's copy holds only in-frame clones and misses some; the assay was immunoSEQ multiplex PCR. The repertoire includes 120,000 or so clones, 77% of them detected once, and 3.5% to 4.5% sits in the top ten. V shed 3 bases, J shed 3 bases, and the junction held 5 bases outside the gene matches. The CDR3 runs to 16 residues. Germline V gene sequence: CDR1 WNHNN, CDR2 SYGVQD (reference sequence). The chain has TRBV10-1 and TRBJ2-3, with 11 positions matching TRBD1. This receptor was identified in a human donor in good health. The material sequenced was PBMCs. Written as DNA, the CDR3 is TGCGCCAGCAGTGATTCCGGGACAGGGGGAACAGATACGCAGTATTTT. It specifies CASSDSGTGGTDTQYF.